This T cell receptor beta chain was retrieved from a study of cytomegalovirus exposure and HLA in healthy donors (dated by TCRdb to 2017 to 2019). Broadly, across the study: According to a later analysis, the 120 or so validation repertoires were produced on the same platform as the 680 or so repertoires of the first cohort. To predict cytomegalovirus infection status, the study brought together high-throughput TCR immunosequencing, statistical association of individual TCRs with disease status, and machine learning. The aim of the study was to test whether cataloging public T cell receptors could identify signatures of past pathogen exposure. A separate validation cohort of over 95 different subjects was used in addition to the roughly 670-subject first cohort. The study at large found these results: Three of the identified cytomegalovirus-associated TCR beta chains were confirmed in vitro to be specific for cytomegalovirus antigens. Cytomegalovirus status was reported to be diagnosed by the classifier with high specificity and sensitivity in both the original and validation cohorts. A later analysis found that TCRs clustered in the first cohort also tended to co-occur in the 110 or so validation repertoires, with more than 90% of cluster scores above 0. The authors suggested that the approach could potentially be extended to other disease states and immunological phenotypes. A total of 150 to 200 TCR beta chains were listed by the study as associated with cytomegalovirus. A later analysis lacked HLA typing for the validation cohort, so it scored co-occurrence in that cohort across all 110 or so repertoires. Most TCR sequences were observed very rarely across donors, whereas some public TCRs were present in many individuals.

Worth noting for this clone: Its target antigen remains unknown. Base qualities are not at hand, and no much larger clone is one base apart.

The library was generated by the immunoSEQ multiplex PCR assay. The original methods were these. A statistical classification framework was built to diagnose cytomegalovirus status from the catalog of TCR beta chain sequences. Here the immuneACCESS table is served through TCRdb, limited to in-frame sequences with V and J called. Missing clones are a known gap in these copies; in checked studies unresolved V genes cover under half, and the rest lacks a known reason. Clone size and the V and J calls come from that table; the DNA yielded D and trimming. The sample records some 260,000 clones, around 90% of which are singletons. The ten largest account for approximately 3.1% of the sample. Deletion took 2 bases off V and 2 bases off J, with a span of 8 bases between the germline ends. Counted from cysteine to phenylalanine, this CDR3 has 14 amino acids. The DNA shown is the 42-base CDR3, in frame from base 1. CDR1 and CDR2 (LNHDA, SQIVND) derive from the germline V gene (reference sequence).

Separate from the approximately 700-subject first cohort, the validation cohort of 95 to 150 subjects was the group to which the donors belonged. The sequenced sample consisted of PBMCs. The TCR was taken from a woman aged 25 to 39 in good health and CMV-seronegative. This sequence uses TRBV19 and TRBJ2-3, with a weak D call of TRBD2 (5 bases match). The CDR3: CASSILANTDTQYF. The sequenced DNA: TGTGCCAGTAGTATACTAGCTAACACAGATACGCAGTATTTT. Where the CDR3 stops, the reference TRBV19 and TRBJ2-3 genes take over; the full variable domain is DGGITQSPKYLFRKEGQNVTLSCEQNLNHDAMYWYRQDPGQGLRLIYYSQIVNDFQKGDIAEGYSVSREKKESFPLTVTSAQKNPTAFYLCASSILANTDTQYFGPGTRLTVL.